This T cell receptor (beta chain) was sequenced during a study of blood T cell repertoires in COVID-19. At the level of the study: Specimens from acute and convalescent COVID-19 originated in the United States, Italy and Spain.

V gave up 1 base and J gave up 3 bases, with 9 bases separating them. CDR3 length equals 14 residues. The germline gives CDR1 SEHNR, CDR2 FQNEAQ (reference sequence). Some clones are missing from TCRdb's copy, which holds only in-frame ones; the method was immunoSEQ multiplex PCR. The data show 100,000 to 150,000 clones, 86% seen once. The chain recombines TRBV7-9 with TRBJ1-2; a weak D match, TRBD1 (6 bases). The sequencing sample was made of peripheral blood. The clonotype was recovered from a woman in her seventies with COVID-19, enrolled during active disease. CDR3 sequence: CASSLETGDYGYTF. The CDR3 bases are TGTGCCAGCAGCTTAGAGACAGGTGACTATGGCTACACCTTC.